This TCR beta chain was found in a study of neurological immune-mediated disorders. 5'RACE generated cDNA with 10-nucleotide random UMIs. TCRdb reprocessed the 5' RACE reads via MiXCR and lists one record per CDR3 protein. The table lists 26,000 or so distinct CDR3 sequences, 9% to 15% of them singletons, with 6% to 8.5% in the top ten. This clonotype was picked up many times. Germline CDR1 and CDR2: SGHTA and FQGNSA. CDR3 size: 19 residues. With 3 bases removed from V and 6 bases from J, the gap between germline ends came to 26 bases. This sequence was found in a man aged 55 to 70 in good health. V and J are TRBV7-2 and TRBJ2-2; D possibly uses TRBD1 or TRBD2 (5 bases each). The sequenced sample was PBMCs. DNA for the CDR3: TGTGCCAGCAGCTTGCTACCACGGGGCGCCCGGGCTGCGTCCGGGGAGCTGTTTTTT. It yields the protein CASSLLPRGARAASGELFF.